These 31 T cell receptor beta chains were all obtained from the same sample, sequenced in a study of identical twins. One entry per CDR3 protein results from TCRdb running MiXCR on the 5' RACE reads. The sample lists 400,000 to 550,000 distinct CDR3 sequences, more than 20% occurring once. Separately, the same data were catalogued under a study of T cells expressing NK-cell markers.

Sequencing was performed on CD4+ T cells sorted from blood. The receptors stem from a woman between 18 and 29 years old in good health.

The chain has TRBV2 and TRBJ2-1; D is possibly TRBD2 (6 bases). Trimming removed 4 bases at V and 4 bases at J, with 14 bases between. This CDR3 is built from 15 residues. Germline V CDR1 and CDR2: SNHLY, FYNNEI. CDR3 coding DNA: TGTGCCAGCAGTGTGGGGACTTCGGGATACAATGAGCAGTTCTTC. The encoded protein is CASSVGTSGYNEQFF. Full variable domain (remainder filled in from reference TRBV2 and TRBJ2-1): EPEVTQTPSHQVTQMGQEVILRCVPISNHLYFYWYRQILGQKVEFLVSFYNNEISEKSEIFDDQFSVERPDGSNFTLKIRSTKLEDSAMYFCASSVGTSGYNEQFFGPGTRLTVL.

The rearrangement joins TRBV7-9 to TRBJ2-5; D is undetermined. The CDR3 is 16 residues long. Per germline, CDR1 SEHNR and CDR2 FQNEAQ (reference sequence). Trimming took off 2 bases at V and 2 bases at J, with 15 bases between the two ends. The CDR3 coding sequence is TGTGCCAGCAGCTTATTTTTGTCCGGAGTTCAAGAGACCCAGTACTTC. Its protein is CASSLFLSGVQETQYF.

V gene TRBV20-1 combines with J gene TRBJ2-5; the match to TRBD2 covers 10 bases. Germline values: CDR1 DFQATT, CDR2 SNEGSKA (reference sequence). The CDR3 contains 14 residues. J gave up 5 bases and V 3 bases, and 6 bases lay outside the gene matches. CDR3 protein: CSASLAGGRETQYF. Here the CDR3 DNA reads TGCAGTGCTAGTTTAGCGGGAGGACGGGAGACCCAGTACTTC.

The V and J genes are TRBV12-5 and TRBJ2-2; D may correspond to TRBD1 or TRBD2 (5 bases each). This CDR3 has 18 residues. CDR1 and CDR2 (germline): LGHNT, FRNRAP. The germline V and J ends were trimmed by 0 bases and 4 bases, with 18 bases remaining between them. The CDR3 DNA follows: TGTGCTAGTGGTTTGGTACGGGACGGGATAAGTGTCACCGGGGAGCTGTTTTTT. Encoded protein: CASGLVRDGISVTGELFF.

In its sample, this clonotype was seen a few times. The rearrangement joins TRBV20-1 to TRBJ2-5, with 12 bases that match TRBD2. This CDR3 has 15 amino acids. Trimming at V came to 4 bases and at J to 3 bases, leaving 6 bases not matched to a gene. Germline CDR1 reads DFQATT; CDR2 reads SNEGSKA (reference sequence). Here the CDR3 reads CSAKTSGGPKETQYF. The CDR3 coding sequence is TGCAGTGCTAAAACTAGCGGGGGGCCTAAAGAGACCCAGTACTTC.

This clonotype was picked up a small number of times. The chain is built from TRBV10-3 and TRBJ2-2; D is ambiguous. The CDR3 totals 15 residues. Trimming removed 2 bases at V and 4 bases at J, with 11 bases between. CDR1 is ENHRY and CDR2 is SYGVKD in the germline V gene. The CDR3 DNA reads TGTGCCATCAGTGAGGGCTTTGTGGCCACCGGGGAGCTGTTTTTT. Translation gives CAISEGFVATGELFF.

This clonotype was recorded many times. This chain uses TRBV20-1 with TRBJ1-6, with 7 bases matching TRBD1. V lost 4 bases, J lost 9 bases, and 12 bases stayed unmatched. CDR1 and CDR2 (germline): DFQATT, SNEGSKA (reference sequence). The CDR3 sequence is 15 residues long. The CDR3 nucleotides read TGCAGTGCTAACCCTACACAGGGGAACGGTTCACCCCTCCACTTT. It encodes CSANPTQGNGSPLHF.

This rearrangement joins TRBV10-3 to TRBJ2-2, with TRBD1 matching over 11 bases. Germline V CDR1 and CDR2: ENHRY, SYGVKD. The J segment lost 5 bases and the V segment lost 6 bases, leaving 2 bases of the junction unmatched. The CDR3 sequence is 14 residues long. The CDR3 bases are TGTGCCATCAGGGGGACAGGGGGAACCGGGGAGCTGTTTTTT. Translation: CAIRGTGGTGELFF.

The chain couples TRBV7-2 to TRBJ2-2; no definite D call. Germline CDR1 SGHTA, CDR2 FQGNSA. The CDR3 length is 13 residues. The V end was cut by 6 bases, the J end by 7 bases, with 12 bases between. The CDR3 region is CASRPSSLGELFF. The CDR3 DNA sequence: TGTGCCAGCAGACCCTCCTCCCTCGGGGAGCTGTTTTTT.

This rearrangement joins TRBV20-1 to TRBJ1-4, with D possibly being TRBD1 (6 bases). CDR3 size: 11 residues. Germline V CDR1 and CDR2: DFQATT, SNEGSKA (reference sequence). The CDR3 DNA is TGCGTCGGACAGACTAATGAAAAACTGTTTTTT. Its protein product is CVGQTNEKLFF.

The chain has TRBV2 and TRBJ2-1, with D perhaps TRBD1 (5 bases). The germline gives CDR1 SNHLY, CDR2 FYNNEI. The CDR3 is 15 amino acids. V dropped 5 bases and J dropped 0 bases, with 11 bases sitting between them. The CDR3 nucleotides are TGTGCCAGCAGTCCTAGGGGCTTCTCCTACAATGAGCAGTTCTTC. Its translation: CASSPRGFSYNEQFF.

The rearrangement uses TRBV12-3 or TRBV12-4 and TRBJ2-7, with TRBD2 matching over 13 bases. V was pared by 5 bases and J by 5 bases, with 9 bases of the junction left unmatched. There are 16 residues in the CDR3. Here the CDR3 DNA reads TGTGCCAGCAGTGCACTAGCGGGGGGGGCTCGCGACGAGCAGTACTTC. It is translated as CASSALAGGARDEQYF.

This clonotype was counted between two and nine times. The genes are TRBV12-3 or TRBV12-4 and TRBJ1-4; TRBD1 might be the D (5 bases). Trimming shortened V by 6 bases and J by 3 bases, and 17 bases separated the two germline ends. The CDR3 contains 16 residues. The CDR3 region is CASRPTRDPANEKLFF. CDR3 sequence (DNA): TGTGCCAGCAGGCCAACCCGGGACCCCGCTAATGAAAAACTGTTTTTT.

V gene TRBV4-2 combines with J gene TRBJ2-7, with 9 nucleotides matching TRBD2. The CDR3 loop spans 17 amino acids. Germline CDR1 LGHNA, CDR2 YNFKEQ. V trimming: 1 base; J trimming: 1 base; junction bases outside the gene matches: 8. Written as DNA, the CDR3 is TGTGCCAGCAGCCAAGGCCTAAGCGGGGGGACTTCCTACGAGCAGTACTTC. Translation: CASSQGLSGGTSYEQYF.

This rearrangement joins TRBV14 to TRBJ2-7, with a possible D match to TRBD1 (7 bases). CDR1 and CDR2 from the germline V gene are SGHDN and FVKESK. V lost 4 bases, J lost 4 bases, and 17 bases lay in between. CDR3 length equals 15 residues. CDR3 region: CASSPGGAGGYEQYF. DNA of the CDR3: TGTGCCAGCAGCCCCGGAGGGGCAGGGGGATACGAGCAGTACTTC. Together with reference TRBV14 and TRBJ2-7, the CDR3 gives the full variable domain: EAGVTQFPSHSVIEKGQTVTLRCDPISGHDNLYWYRRVMGKEIKFLLHFVKESKQDESGMPNNRFLAERTGGTYSTLKVQPAELEDSGVYFCASSPGGAGGYEQYFGPGTRLTVT.

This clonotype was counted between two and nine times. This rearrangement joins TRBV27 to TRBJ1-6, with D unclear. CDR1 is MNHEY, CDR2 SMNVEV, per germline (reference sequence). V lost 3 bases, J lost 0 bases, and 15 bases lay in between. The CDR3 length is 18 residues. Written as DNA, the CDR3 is TGTGCCAGCAGTTTGGGATGGCCAGAGAGCTCCTATAATTCACCCCTCCACTTT. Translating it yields CASSLGWPESSYNSPLHF.

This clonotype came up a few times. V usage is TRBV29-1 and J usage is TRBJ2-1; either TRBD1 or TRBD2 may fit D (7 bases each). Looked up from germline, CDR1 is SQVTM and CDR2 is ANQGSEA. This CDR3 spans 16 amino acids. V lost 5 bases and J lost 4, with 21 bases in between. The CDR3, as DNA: TGCAGCGTTCTTTATATTGGGAGGGGGCGGTACAATGAGCAGTTCTTC. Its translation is CSVLYIGRGRYNEQFF.

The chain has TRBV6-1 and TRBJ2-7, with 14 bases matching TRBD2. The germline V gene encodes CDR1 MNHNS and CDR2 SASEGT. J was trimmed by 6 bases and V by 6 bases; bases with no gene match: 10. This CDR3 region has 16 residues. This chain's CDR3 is CASSNRLAGGLAEQYF. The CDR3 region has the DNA TGTGCCAGCAGCAATCGACTAGCGGGAGGGCTCGCCGAGCAGTACTTC.

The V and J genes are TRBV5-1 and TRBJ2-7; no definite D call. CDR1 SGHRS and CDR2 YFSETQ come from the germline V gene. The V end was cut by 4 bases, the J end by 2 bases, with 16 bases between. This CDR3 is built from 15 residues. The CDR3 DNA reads TGCGCCAGCAGCCCCAGAGGTGGCGGCACCTACGAGCAGTACTTC. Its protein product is CASSPRGGGTYEQYF.

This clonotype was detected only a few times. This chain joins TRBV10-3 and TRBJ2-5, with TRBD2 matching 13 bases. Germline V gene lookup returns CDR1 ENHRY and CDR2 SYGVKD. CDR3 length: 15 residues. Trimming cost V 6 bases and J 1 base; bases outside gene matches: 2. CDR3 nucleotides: TGTGCCATCAGCGGGACTAGCGGGGCCCAAGAGACCCAGTACTTC. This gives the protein CAISGTSGAQETQYF.

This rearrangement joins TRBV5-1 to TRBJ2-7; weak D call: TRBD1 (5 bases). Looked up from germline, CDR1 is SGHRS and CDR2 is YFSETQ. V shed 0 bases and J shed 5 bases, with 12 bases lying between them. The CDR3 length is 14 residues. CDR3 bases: TGCGCCAGCAGCTTGGGTGCCTTAGGGGACGAGCAGTACTTC. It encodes CASSLGALGDEQYF.

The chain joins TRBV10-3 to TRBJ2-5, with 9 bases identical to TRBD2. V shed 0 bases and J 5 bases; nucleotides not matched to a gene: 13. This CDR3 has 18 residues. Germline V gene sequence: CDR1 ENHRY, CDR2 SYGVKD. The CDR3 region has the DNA TGTGCCATCAGTGAGTCCTTGCTCCCTAGCGGGATGGTTGAGACCCAGTACTTC. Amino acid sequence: CAISESLLPSGMVETQYF.

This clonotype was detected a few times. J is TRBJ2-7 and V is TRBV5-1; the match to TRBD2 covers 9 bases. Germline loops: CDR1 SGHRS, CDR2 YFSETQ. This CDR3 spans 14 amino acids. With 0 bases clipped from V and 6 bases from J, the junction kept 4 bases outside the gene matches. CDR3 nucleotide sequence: TGCGCCAGCAGCTTGGGACTAGCGGTTGTCGAGCAGTACTTC. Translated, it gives CASSLGLAVVEQYF.

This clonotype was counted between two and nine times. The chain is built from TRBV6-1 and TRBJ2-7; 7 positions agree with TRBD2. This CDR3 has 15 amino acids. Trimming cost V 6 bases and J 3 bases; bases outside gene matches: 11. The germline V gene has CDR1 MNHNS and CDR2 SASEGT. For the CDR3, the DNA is TGTGCCAGCAGCCACCCGGGGGGAACGAGCTACGAGCAGTACTTC. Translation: CASSHPGGTSYEQYF.

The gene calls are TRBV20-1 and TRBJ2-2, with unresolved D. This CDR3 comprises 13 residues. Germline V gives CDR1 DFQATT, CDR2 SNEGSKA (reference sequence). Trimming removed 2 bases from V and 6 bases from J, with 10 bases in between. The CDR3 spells CSARLGPAGELFF. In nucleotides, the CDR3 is TGCAGTGCTAGACTTGGACCGGCCGGGGAGCTGTTTTTT.

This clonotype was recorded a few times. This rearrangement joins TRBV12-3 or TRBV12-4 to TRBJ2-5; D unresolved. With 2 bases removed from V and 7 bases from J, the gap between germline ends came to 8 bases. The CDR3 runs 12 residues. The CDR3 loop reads CASSLSSGTQYF. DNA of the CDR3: TGTGCCAGCAGTTTAAGTTCCGGGACCCAGTACTTC.

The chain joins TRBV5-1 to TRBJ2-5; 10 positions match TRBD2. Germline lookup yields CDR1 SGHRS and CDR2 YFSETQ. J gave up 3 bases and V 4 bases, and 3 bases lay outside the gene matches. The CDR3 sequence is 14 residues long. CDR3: CASSIGTSEETQYF. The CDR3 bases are TGCGCCAGCAGCATTGGGACTAGCGAAGAGACCCAGTACTTC.

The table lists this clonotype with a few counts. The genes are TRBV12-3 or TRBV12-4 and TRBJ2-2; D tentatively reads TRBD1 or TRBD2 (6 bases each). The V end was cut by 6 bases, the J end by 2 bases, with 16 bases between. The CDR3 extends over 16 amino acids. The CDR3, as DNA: TGTGCCAGCAGCGGAGGGTGGGACACTAACACCGGGGAGCTGTTTTTT. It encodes CASSGGWDTNTGELFF.

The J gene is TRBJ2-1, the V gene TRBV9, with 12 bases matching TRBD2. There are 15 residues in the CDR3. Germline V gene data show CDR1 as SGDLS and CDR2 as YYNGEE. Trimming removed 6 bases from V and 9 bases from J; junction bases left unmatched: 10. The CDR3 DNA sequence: TGTGCCAGCAACCCTCTAGCGGGGGGGCCCGGTGAGCAGTTCTTC. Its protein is CASNPLAGGPGEQFF. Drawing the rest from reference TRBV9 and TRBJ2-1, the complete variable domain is DSGVTQTPKHLITATGQRVTLRCSPRSGDLSVYWYQQSLDQGLQFLIQYYNGEERAKGNILERFSAQQFPDLHSELNLSSLELGDSALYFCASNPLAGGPGEQFFGPGTRLTVL.

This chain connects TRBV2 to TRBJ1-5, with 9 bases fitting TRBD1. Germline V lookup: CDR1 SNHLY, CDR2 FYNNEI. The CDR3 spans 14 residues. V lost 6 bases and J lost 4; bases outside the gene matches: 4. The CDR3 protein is CASSWTGENQPQHF. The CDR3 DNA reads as TGTGCCAGCAGCTGGACAGGGGAAAATCAGCCCCAGCATTTT.

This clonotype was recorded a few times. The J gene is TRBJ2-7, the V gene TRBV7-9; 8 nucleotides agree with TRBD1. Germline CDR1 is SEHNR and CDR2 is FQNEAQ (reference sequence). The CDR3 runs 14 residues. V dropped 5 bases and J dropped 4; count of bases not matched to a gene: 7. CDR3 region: CASSEDRVFYEQYF. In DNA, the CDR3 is TGTGCCAGCAGCGAGGACAGGGTTTTTTACGAGCAGTACTTC. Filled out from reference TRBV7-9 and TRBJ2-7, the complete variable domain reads DTGVSQNPRHKITKRGQNVTFRCDPISEHNRLYWYRQTLGQGPEFLTYFQNEAQLEKSRLLSDRFSAERPKGSFSTLEIQRTEQGDSAMYLCASSEDRVFYEQYFGPGTRLTVT.